This passage covers 27 T cell receptor beta chains from one sample sequenced in a study of T-cell memory formation after mild COVID-19. TCRdb recomputed calls from the 5' RACE reads with MiXCR, one row per CDR3 protein. The table lists some 320,000 distinct CDR3 sequences, roughly an eighth of them singletons. The sequencing sample was made of PBMCs or a T cell subset sorted from them (not recorded which). These TCRs come from a man aged 18 to 30 who had mild COVID-19 (a few samples of this study predate the infection). Cell type and time point are not known.

This clonotype was recorded many times. V gene TRBV5-1 combines with J gene TRBJ2-1; 10 positions agree with TRBD1. CDR3 length: 15 amino acids. V lost 4 bases, J lost 6 bases, and 7 bases stayed unmatched. Germline V gene data show CDR1 as SGHRS and CDR2 as YFSETQ. The DNA for the CDR3 is TGCGCCAGCAGCCCCGGACAGGGGGGGGGCAATGAGCAGTTCTTC. Translating it yields CASSPGQGGGNEQFF.

This clonotype occurred a few times. CDR3 protein: CSASPGTVYGYTF. For the CDR3, the DNA is TGCAGTGCTAGCCCCGGGACAGTTTATGGCTACACCTTC. V usage is TRBV20-1 and J usage is TRBJ1-2; 7 bases fit TRBD1. Trimming took 3 bases from V and 5 from J; bases not matched to a gene: 6. CDR1 is DFQATT and CDR2 is SNEGSKA in the germline V gene (reference sequence). This CDR3 has 13 residues.

This rearrangement joins TRBV11-2 to TRBJ2-5, with D hard to call. The ends were cut back, 3 bases at V and 5 bases at J, with 4 bases in the middle. Germline CDR1 SGHAT, CDR2 FQNNGV. The CDR3 spans 11 residues. This CDR3 reads CASSFIETQYF. The CDR3 nucleotides are TGTGCCAGCAGCTTTATCGAGACCCAGTACTTC.

As DNA, the CDR3 is TGTGCCAGCAGCTCCGGGACCCTCGAGTGGGATACGCAGTATTTT. Encoded protein: CASSSGTLEWDTQYF. The V gene is TRBV12-3 or TRBV12-4, the J gene TRBJ2-3; D assignment may be TRBD1 or TRBD2 (5 bases each). V dropped 6 bases and J dropped 6 bases, with 19 bases sitting between them. This CDR3 spans 15 amino acids.

This clonotype came up a few times. The chain employs TRBV27 and TRBJ2-2; 7 bases are a match to TRBD2. Germline loops: CDR1 MNHEY, CDR2 SMNVEV (reference sequence). This CDR3 is 17 amino acids long. V lost 6 bases, J lost 7 bases, and 17 bases stayed unmatched. CDR3 region: CASRPKAGSWGGGELFF. As DNA, the CDR3 is TGTGCCAGCAGACCAAAAGCTGGGAGCTGGGGGGGCGGGGAGCTGTTTTTT.

This clonotype was seen a few times. The chain has TRBV7-6 and TRBJ2-3, with 7 positions matching TRBD2. The CDR3 extends over 13 amino acids. The V and J ends lost 4 bases and 6 bases, in that order; junction bases with no gene match: 4. CDR1 is SGHVS, CDR2 FNYEAQ, per germline. In DNA form, the CDR3 reads TGTGCCAGCAGCTCGGAGCGGGGTGATACGCAGTATTTT. It encodes CASSSERGDTQYF.

This clonotype has a handful of counts. The rearrangement uses TRBV18 and TRBJ1-1; D perhaps matches TRBD1 (6 bases). Trimming shortened V by 0 bases and J by 4 bases, and 12 bases separated the two germline ends. Germline V gene sequence: CDR1 KGHSH, CDR2 LQKENI. CDR3 length: 15 amino acids. CDR3 coding DNA: TGTGCCAGCTCACCACCGTGGGGGCAGGGCACTGAAGCTTTCTTT. Its translation: CASSPPWGQGTEAFF.

The chain's CDR3 is CASTQTGVGGETQYF. CDR3 bases: TGCGCCAGCACCCAGACCGGAGTTGGGGGAGAGACCCAGTACTTC. This sequence joins TRBV5-1 and TRBJ2-5; D may be TRBD1 or TRBD2 (5 bases each). Per germline, CDR1 SGHRS and CDR2 YFSETQ. The V end lost 6 bases, the J end lost 4 bases, and 19 bases lay between the germline ends. The CDR3 is 15 amino acids.

This clonotype was counted only a few times. V gene TRBV20-1 combines with J gene TRBJ2-7; 8 nucleotides agree with TRBD1. This CDR3 spans 14 amino acids. Germline CDR1 reads DFQATT; CDR2 reads SNEGSKA (reference sequence). V trimming: 6 bases; J trimming: 1 base; junction bases outside the gene matches: 8. CDR3 sequence (DNA): TGCAGTGCCCCAGACAGGGGAAAGTCCTACGAGCAGTACTTC. It is translated as CSAPDRGKSYEQYF.

In this sample, this clonotype turned up a few times. The chain joins TRBV7-2 to TRBJ2-3; 11 bases line up with TRBD2. J was trimmed by 2 bases and V by 2 bases; bases with no gene match: 3. From germline, CDR1 is SGHTA and CDR2 FQGNSA. The CDR3 consists of 16 residues. The CDR3, as DNA: TGTGCCAGCAGCTTACTAGCGGGGGGCGCCACAGATACGCAGTATTTT. Translation: CASSLLAGGATDTQYF.

V and J are TRBV7-2 and TRBJ2-4; D is perhaps TRBD2 (6 bases). Germline-derived CDR1 and CDR2 are SGHTA and FQGNSA. This CDR3 is 15 amino acids long. V lost 6 bases and J lost 1, with 13 bases in between. CDR3 DNA: TGTGCCAGCAGTTATACTAGCATCGCCAAAAACATTCAGTACTTC. This gives the protein CASSYTSIAKNIQYF.

The chain employs TRBV7-2 and TRBJ2-1; TRBD2 aligns across 9 bases. This CDR3 region has 16 residues. Germline CDR1 reads SGHTA; CDR2 reads FQGNSA. J lost 8 bases, V lost 2 bases, and 10 bases had no gene match. Written as DNA, the CDR3 is TGTGCCAGCAGCTTAAGCTTGCGGGGGGGTATCCATGAGCAGTTCTTC. This codes for CASSLSLRGGIHEQFF.

This clonotype appeared a few times. The genes are TRBV20-1 and TRBJ2-1; 7 bases align to TRBD1. V trimming: 6 bases; J trimming: 6 bases; junction bases outside the gene matches: 2. Germline CDR1 reads DFQATT; CDR2 reads SNEGSKA (reference sequence). The CDR3 extends over 11 amino acids. The CDR3 DNA reads as TGCAGTGCGGGACAGTCCAATGAGCAGTTCTTC. This gives the protein CSAGQSNEQFF.

This clonotype has ten or more counts. V is TRBV6-4 and J is TRBJ2-3, with 8 bases fitting TRBD2. Germline V lookup: CDR1 MRHNA, CDR2 SNTAGT. The CDR3 has 15 amino acids. The V and J ends lost 3 bases and 4 bases, in that order; junction bases with no gene match: 6. Here the CDR3 reads CASSDGAGASDTQYF. DNA of the CDR3: TGTGCCAGCAGTGATGGAGCGGGGGCTTCAGATACGCAGTATTTT.

This clonotype was seen at least ten times. CDR3 in DNA: TGCACCAGCAGCCAGACAGGGGGTGAAACCTACGAGCAGTACTTC. This translates into CTSSQTGGETYEQYF. The gene calls are TRBV1 and TRBJ2-7; TRBD1, the D gene given by the table, was not confirmed from the DNA. TRBV1 is flagged as a pseudogene. The CDR3 has 15 amino acids.

V and J are TRBV11-1 and TRBJ2-7; TRBD1 agrees at 10 bases. J lost 5 bases, V lost 5 bases, and 6 bases had no gene match. Germline values: CDR1 SGHAT, CDR2 FQDESV (reference sequence). This CDR3 is 14 amino acids long. The chain's CDR3 is CASSRGQGSHEQYF. CDR3 sequence (DNA): TGTGCCAGCAGCCGGGGACAGGGGTCCCACGAGCAGTACTTC.

This clonotype appeared a few times. The genes are TRBV18 and TRBJ2-5, with D unresolved. V lost 4 bases and J 5 bases, leaving 8 bases between the germline ends. The V gene's germline CDR1 is KGHSH and CDR2 LQKENI. CDR3 size: 12 residues. CDR3 region: CASSRRYETQYF. In DNA, the CDR3 is TGTGCCAGCTCACGACGCTACGAGACCCAGTACTTC.

This clonotype was detected only a few times. V and J are TRBV7-9 and TRBJ2-3, with D perhaps given as TRBD1 or TRBD2 (6 bases each). This CDR3 has 15 amino acids. Deletions cut 5 bases from V and 2 bases from J, with 14 bases between. CDR1 and CDR2 (germline): SEHNR, FQNEAQ (reference sequence). Written as DNA, the CDR3 is TGTGCCAGCAGCCCCTCCAGGGGACTCACAGATACGCAGTATTTT. This gives the protein CASSPSRGLTDTQYF.

The chain carries TRBV5-1 and TRBJ1-3, with TRBD1 matching over 7 bases. The V and J ends lost 4 bases and 1 base, in that order; junction bases with no gene match: 5. The length of the CDR3 is 15 residues. Germline CDR1 reads SGHRS; CDR2 reads YFSETQ. CDR3 in DNA: TGCGCCAGCAGCGAGGGACAGCTTTCTGGAAACACCATATATTTT. Protein sequence: CASSEGQLSGNTIYF.

This clonotype occurred many times. This chain uses TRBV27 with TRBJ2-3, with TRBD2 matching over 10 bases. Germline V gives CDR1 MNHEY, CDR2 SMNVEV (reference sequence). There are 17 residues in the CDR3. V lost 5 bases and J lost 4; bases outside the gene matches: 12. The CDR3, as DNA: TGTGCCAGCAGTACCGGGAGCGGGGGGGCCAGGGCAGATACGCAGTATTTT. As protein: CASSTGSGGARADTQYF.

V gene TRBV6-6 combines with J gene TRBJ2-7; D is uncertain. Per the germline V gene, CDR1 is MNHNY and CDR2 is SVGAGI (reference sequence). This CDR3 region has 13 residues. Trimming stripped 2 bases from V and 4 bases from J, with 9 bases between. The CDR3 here is CASSYQPSYEQYV. Here the CDR3 DNA reads TGTGCCAGCAGTTACCAACCGTCATACGAGCAGTACGTC.

This clonotype has a count of ten or more. The genes are TRBV5-1 and TRBJ2-3; tentative D call: TRBD2 (6 bases). Trimming pared 0 bases from V and 10 bases from J, leaving 9 bases between. The CDR3 totals 12 residues. Germline V gene sequence: CDR1 SGHRS, CDR2 YFSETQ. CDR3 bases: TGCGCCAGCAGCTTGGGCGGGGAACCGCAGTATTTT. Protein: CASSLGGEPQYF.

The V call is TRBV18, the J call TRBJ1-4, with TRBD1 identical over 8 bases. V gave up 5 bases and J gave up 8 bases; unmatched junction bases: 13. Germline V gene sequence: CDR1 KGHSH, CDR2 LQKENI. The CDR3 has 16 residues. CDR3 sequence reads: CASSNNDRGGGEKLFF. CDR3 coding DNA: TGTGCCAGCTCAAATAACGACAGGGGAGGCGGCGAAAAACTGTTTTTT.

This clonotype was picked up a small number of times. This chain connects TRBV7-2 to TRBJ2-3; 9 bases line up with TRBD1. J was trimmed by 2 bases and V by 8 bases; bases with no gene match: 2. The CDR3 contains 13 residues. Germline V gene sequence: CDR1 SGHTA, CDR2 FQGNSA. CDR3 region: CASDRGTTDTQYF. The CDR3 DNA reads TGTGCCAGCGACAGGGGGACCACAGATACGCAGTATTTT. Full variable domain (missing parts from reference TRBV7-2 and TRBJ2-3): GAGVSQSPSNKVTEKGKDVELRCDPISGHTALYWYRQSLGQGLEFLIYFQGNSAPDKSGLPSDRFSAERTGGSVSTLTIQRTQQEDSAVYLCASDRGTTDTQYFGPGTRLTVL.

The chain employs TRBV7-9 and TRBJ1-5; unclear D gene. Looked up from germline, CDR1 is SEHNR and CDR2 is FQNEAQ (reference sequence). This CDR3 comprises 16 residues. Trimming stripped 5 bases from V and 6 bases from J, with 20 bases between. In DNA, the CDR3 is TGTGCCAGCAGCCCGAGTGGCGAGGTAGCAGGTCAGCCCCAGCATTTT. This gives the protein CASSPSGEVAGQPQHF. The variable domain in full, completed from reference TRBV7-9 and TRBJ1-5, reads DTGVSQNPRHKITKRGQNVTFRCDPISEHNRLYWYRQTLGQGPEFLTYFQNEAQLEKSRLLSDRFSAERPKGSFSTLEIQRTEQGDSAMYLCASSPSGEVAGQPQHFGDGTRLSIL.

A few counts support this clonotype. J is TRBJ1-2 and V is TRBV5-1; tentative D call: TRBD1 (6 bases). Looked up from germline, CDR1 is SGHRS and CDR2 is YFSETQ. The CDR3 is made up of 13 amino acids. V dropped 3 bases and J dropped 1 base, with 7 bases sitting between them. CDR3 sequence: CASSSGDNYGYTF. For the CDR3, the DNA is TGCGCCAGCAGCTCAGGGGATAACTATGGCTACACCTTC.

The chain has TRBV7-9 and TRBJ1-4; D is perhaps TRBD1 (6 bases). The germline V gene has CDR1 SEHNR and CDR2 FQNEAQ (reference sequence). The CDR3 runs 15 residues. The germline V and J ends were trimmed by 2 bases and 0 bases, with 7 bases remaining between them. The CDR3 here is CASSLQGSTNEKLFF. CDR3 coding DNA: TGTGCCAGCAGCTTACAGGGGTCAACTAATGAAAAACTGTTTTTT. Drawing the rest from reference TRBV7-9 and TRBJ1-4, the complete variable domain is DTGVSQNPRHKITKRGQNVTFRCDPISEHNRLYWYRQTLGQGPEFLTYFQNEAQLEKSRLLSDRFSAERPKGSFSTLEIQRTEQGDSAMYLCASSLQGSTNEKLFFGSGTQLSVL.